This is a list of T cell receptor beta chains from one sample in a study of T cells after yellow fever vaccination. TCRdb analysed the 5' RACE reads with MiXCR anew, one entry per CDR3 protein. The repertoire has around 590,000 distinct CDR3 sequences, approximately 13% of them found once; the top ten carry about 16%. The sequenced sample was PBMCs, obtained on the day of the yellow fever booster vaccination. The receptors here all came from a man aged 25-40 years who received the YFV17D yellow fever vaccine. The CDR3 runs from the conserved cysteine through the conserved F or W. A D gene is named only where the DNA matches it firmly. Clone size is given for some rows only: seen once, a few or many times, or a class if the clone is expanded.

CDR3 protein	CDR3 DNA	CDR3 length	J gene	V gene	clone size	D gene
CASSLGVGVYGYTF	TGTGCCAGCAGCTTAGGGGTGGGAGTTTATGGCTACACCTTC	14	TRBJ1-2	TRBV7-2	few	.
CAGMDSSYEQYF	TGTGCCGGGATGGACAGCTCCTACGAGCAGTACTTC	12	TRBJ2-7	TRBV7-9	few	.
CASSYKREVYNEQFF	TGTGCCAGCAGTTACAAGCGGGAGGTGTACAATGAGCAGTTCTTC	15	TRBJ2-1	TRBV12-3/TRBV12-4	few	TRBD2
CAWRSVSTSSSADTQYF	TGTGCCTGGAGATCCGTCTCGACTAGTTCATCCGCAGATACGCAGTATTTT	17	TRBJ2-3	TRBV30	.	.
CASSSPSIPHEQYF	TGTGCCAGCAGTTCACCCTCGATCCCCCACGAGCAGTACTTC	14	TRBJ2-7	TRBV11-2	few	.
CSARGTTVPFF	TGCAGTGCTAGAGGGACGACAGTTCCGTTCTTC	11	TRBJ2-1	TRBV20-1	.	.
CASRTGVEETQYF	TGTGCCAGCAGGACAGGGGTAGAAGAGACCCAGTACTTC	13	TRBJ2-5	TRBV12-3/TRBV12-4	many	TRBD1
CSVVLRVRDTQYF	TGCAGCGTTGTCCTCAGGGTGAGAGATACGCAGTATTTT	13	TRBJ2-3	TRBV29-1	few	.
CASKPRESYGYTF	TGTGCCAGCAAGCCCAGGGAGAGCTATGGCTACACCTTC	13	TRBJ1-2	TRBV12-3/TRBV12-4	many	.
CSARERLDWLETQYF	TGCAGTGCTAGAGAGAGACTTGATTGGTTGGAGACCCAGTACTTC	15	TRBJ2-5	TRBV20-1	.	.
CASSLETGPITDTQYF	TGTGCCAGCAGCTTAGAGACGGGACCTATAACAGATACGCAGTATTTT	16	TRBJ2-3	TRBV7-6	few	.
CSVPPGQGSNQPQHF	TGCAGTGTCCCCCCGGGACAGGGGTCCAATCAGCCCCAGCATTTT	15	TRBJ1-5	TRBV20-1	few	TRBD1
CAISYSASGSSETDTQYF	TGTGCCATCAGTTATAGCGCTAGCGGGAGTAGCGAAACAGATACGCAGTATTTT	18	TRBJ2-3	TRBV12-3/TRBV12-4	few	TRBD2
CSAIRISYNEQFF	TGCAGTGCCATTAGAATCTCCTACAATGAGCAGTTCTTC	13	TRBJ2-1	TRBV20-1	.	.
CASSQDRRGREFF	TGCGCCAGCAGCCAAGATCGCCGGGGACGTGAGTTCTTC	13	TRBJ2-1	TRBV4-3	.	.
CASSYTETQYF	TGCGCCAGCAGTTATACGGAGACCCAGTACTTC	11	TRBJ2-5	TRBV5-1	.	.
CAISRGLGNQPQHF	TGTGCCATCAGCCGGGGGCTCGGCAATCAGCCCCAGCATTTT	14	TRBJ1-5	TRBV5-3	.	.
CSAREFQGGEQYF	TGCAGTGCTAGAGAATTCCAGGGCGGCGAGCAGTACTTC	13	TRBJ2-7	TRBV20-1	few	.
CASCTGRNEQFF	TGTGCCAGCTGTACAGGACGGAATGAGCAGTTCTTC	12	TRBJ2-1	TRBV6-2/TRBV6-3	few	.
CASTQGVMNTEAFF	TGTGCCAGCACACAGGGGGTTATGAACACTGAAGCTTTCTTT	14	TRBJ1-1	TRBV7-2	few	TRBD1
CASSYSPGNTIYF	TGTGCCAGCAGTTACTCTCCGGGAAACACCATATATTTT	13	TRBJ1-3	TRBV6-5	few	.
CASSRDVYEQYF	TGCGCCAGCAGCCGGGACGTCTACGAGCAGTACTTC	12	TRBJ2-7	TRBV12-3/TRBV12-4	many	.
CASSYSPDSGNTIYF	TGTGCCAGCAGTTACTCACCAGATTCTGGAAACACCATATATTTT	15	TRBJ1-3	TRBV6-5	.	.
CASSAGGLGSYEQYF	TGTGCCAGCAGCGCTGGTGGACTAGGATCCTACGAGCAGTACTTC	15	TRBJ2-7	TRBV9	.	TRBD2
CASSQRQIKNTGELFF	TGTGCCAGCAGCCAACGCCAAATAAAGAACACCGGGGAGCTGTTTTTT	16	TRBJ2-2	TRBV3-1	few	.
CASSSYGTDTQYF	TGTGCCAGCAGCTCCTACGGCACAGATACGCAGTATTTT	13	TRBJ2-3	TRBV28	many	.
CASSYRRSEAFF	TGTGCCAGCAGTTACCGCCGGTCTGAAGCTTTCTTT	12	TRBJ1-1	TRBV6-5	few	.
CASTHGSGQETQYF	TGCGCCAGCACCCATGGGAGCGGCCAAGAGACCCAGTACTTC	14	TRBJ2-5	TRBV5-1	.	.
CATSRDYLAGAGELFF	TGTGCCACCAGCAGAGATTACCTAGCGGGAGCCGGGGAGCTGTTTTTT	16	TRBJ2-2	TRBV15	many	TRBD2
CASSFKPQETQYF	TGTGCCAGCAGCTTTAAGCCTCAAGAGACCCAGTACTTC	13	TRBJ2-5	TRBV7-7	few	.
CASSLVVQGPQHF	TGTGCCAGCAGCTTAGTGGTACAGGGCCCCCAGCATTTT	13	TRBJ1-5	TRBV7-2	few	.
CASSGTLVAGNQETQYF	TGCGCCAGCAGCGGTACCCTTGTAGCGGGAAACCAAGAGACCCAGTACTTC	17	TRBJ2-5	TRBV5-1	few	TRBD2
CASRIAGSYNEQFF	TGTGCCAGCAGAATAGCGGGCTCCTACAATGAGCAGTTCTTC	14	TRBJ2-1	TRBV28	few	TRBD2
CASSELKGTSSYNEQFF	TGTGCCAGCAGTGAATTAAAAGGGACGAGCTCCTACAATGAGCAGTTCTTC	17	TRBJ2-1	TRBV25-1	once	.
CASSSTGTSWGNEQFF	TGTGCCAGCAGCTCTACCGGGACATCGTGGGGAAATGAGCAGTTCTTC	16	TRBJ2-1	TRBV28	few	.
CASRRTDSREETQYF	TGTGCCAGCAGGAGGACGGACAGTAGAGAAGAGACCCAGTACTTC	15	TRBJ2-5	TRBV12-3/TRBV12-4	few	.
CCARMASGSIADTQYF	TGCTGTGCTAGAATGGCTAGCGGGAGTATTGCAGATACGCAGTATTTT	16	TRBJ2-3	TRBV20-1	once	TRBD2
CAREAETQYF	TGTGCCAGAGAAGCGGAGACCCAGTACTTC	10	TRBJ2-5	TRBV14	few	.
CSARGTLDGYTF	TGCAGTGCTAGGGGGACGTTGGATGGCTACACCTTC	12	TRBJ1-2	TRBV20-1	.	.
CSVDGLAGPTDTQYF	TGCAGCGTTGATGGTCTAGCGGGGCCCACAGATACGCAGTATTTT	15	TRBJ2-3	TRBV29-1	.	TRBD2
CSARHPQSTSYEQYF	TGCAGTGCTAGACATCCGCAATCTACGTCCTACGAGCAGTACTTC	15	TRBJ2-7	TRBV20-1	.	.
CASSIGVYGEQYF	TGTGCCAGCAGCATAGGTGTGTACGGTGAGCAGTACTTC	13	TRBJ2-7	TRBV7-2	few	.
CASSGTWGAAGANVLTF	TGTGCCAGCAGTGGTACTTGGGGGGCGGCTGGGGCCAACGTCCTGACTTTC	17	TRBJ2-6	TRBV25-1	.	.
CASSVGPTGETQYF	TGTGCCAGCAGCGTAGGGCCCACTGGGGAGACCCAGTACTTC	14	TRBJ2-5	TRBV9	.	.
CASSPENTQYF	TGTGCCAGCAGTCCCGAGAATACGCAGTATTTT	11	TRBJ2-3	TRBV12-3/TRBV12-4	few	.
CASSLFPQSNQPQHF	TGTGCCAGCAGCCTTTTTCCACAAAGCAATCAGCCCCAGCATTTT	15	TRBJ1-5	TRBV7-2	.	.
CASRTGGTDTQYF	TGTGCCAGCAGGACGGGAGGCACAGATACGCAGTATTTT	13	TRBJ2-3	TRBV28	many	.
CSARLTGSGELFF	TGCAGTGCTAGACTCACAGGGTCCGGGGAGCTGTTTTTT	13	TRBJ2-2	TRBV20-1	.	.
CASRRQSTDTQYF	TGTGCCAGTCGTCGTCAGAGCACAGATACGCAGTATTTT	13	TRBJ2-3	TRBV19	.	.
CSAIIAGAAETQYF	TGCAGTGCTATTATAGCGGGAGCCGCAGAGACCCAGTACTTC	14	TRBJ2-5	TRBV20-1	.	TRBD2
CASSQDRAHRGTEQFF	TGTGCCAGCAGCCAAGATCGGGCTCATAGGGGGACAGAGCAGTTCTTC	16	TRBJ2-1	TRBV3-1	few	.
CATSNRDSSYNEQFF	TGTGCCACAAGTAACCGGGACAGCTCCTACAATGAGCAGTTCTTC	15	TRBJ2-1	TRBV24-1	few	TRBD1
CASSGSGQGGYEQYF	TGTGCCAGCAGCGGATCTGGGCAGGGGGGCTACGAGCAGTACTTC	15	TRBJ2-7	TRBV5-6	.	.
CASRTTVNTEAFF	TGTGCCAGTAGGACAACAGTGAACACTGAAGCTTTCTTT	13	TRBJ1-1	TRBV2	few	.
CASSLIGDLAGFYEQYF	TGTGCCAGCAGCTTAATTGGCGATCTAGCGGGATTCTACGAGCAGTACTTC	17	TRBJ2-7	TRBV7-2	few	TRBD2